Listed here are 17 T cell receptor beta chains from one sample, sequenced in a study of blood T cell repertoires in COVID-19. Here immunoSEQ multiplex PCR was the method, and the copy in TCRdb shows in-frame clones only, minus some. The table records roughly 150,000 clones, approximately 91% of them present only once. The material sequenced was peripheral blood. Receptors originate from a man aged 18 to 35 with COVID-19, enrolled during active disease.

This chain joins TRBV7-6 and TRBJ2-1; no clear D. CDR1 and CDR2 (germline): SGHVS, FNYEAQ. Trimming took 4 bases from V and 9 from J, leaving 13 bases between them. The CDR3 has 13 amino acids. The CDR3 DNA reads TGTGCCAGCAGCTCCTCTATACTGCTTGAGCAGTTCTTC. Its translation: CASSSSILLEQFF.

The V gene is TRBV5-6, the J gene TRBJ2-5, with a weak D call TRBD1 (5 bases). Trimming pared 3 bases from V and 4 bases from J, leaving 10 bases between. This CDR3 contains 13 residues. Looked up from germline, CDR1 is SGHDT and CDR2 is YYEEEE. CDR3 loop: CASSSDTPETQYF. In nucleotides, the CDR3 is TGTGCCAGCAGCTCGGACACCCCAGAGACCCAGTACTTC.

The chain combines TRBV19 with TRBJ2-3, with 11 bases that match TRBD2. The CDR3 contains 16 residues. V shed 4 bases, J shed 3 bases, and the junction held 6 bases outside the gene matches. Germline CDR1 LNHDA, CDR2 SQIVND (reference sequence). The CDR3 is CASSTTSGSGTDTQYF. CDR3 nucleotide sequence: TGTGCCAGTAGTACAACTAGCGGGAGTGGGACAGATACGCAGTATTTT.

This clone was seen only once. The genes are TRBV10-3 and TRBJ2-7; TRBD2 matches 15 bases. Germline trimming cut 10 bases from V and 6 bases from J; bases unmatched to any gene: 4. Germline V gene lookup returns CDR1 ENHRY and CDR2 SYGVKD. The CDR3 contains 13 residues. The CDR3 reads CATGLAGGSEQYF. CDR3 DNA sequence: TGTGCCACTGGACTAGCGGGAGGGAGCGAGCAGTACTTC.

This clone was observed a few times. The V call is TRBV6-2 or TRBV6-3, the J call TRBJ2-7, with 11 nucleotides matching TRBD2. V lost 4 bases, J lost 3 bases, and 5 bases stayed unmatched. This CDR3 contains 15 residues. Germline V gives CDR1 MNHEY, CDR2 SVGEGT. The CDR3 protein is CASSWTSGPLYEQYF. DNA for the CDR3: TGTGCCAGCAGTTGGACTAGCGGGCCTCTCTACGAGCAGTACTTC.

The V gene is TRBV7-2, the J gene TRBJ2-1; maybe TRBD1 (5 bases). Trimming took off 4 bases at V and 4 bases at J, with 11 bases between the two ends. The V gene's germline CDR1 is SGHTA and CDR2 FQGNSA. The CDR3 contains 14 residues. CDR3: CASSSQVFYNEQFF. Here the CDR3 DNA reads TGTGCCAGCAGCTCACAGGTTTTTTACAATGAGCAGTTCTTC.

To note about this clone: A junction end diverges from the germline sequence, so it may reflect a read error. The chain uses TRBV5-4 and TRBJ1-4; D is perhaps TRBD1 (5 bases). This CDR3 region has 13 residues. The germline V gene encodes CDR1 SGHNT and CDR2 YYREEE (reference sequence). CDR3: CASSLEGNEKLLF. Written as DNA, the CDR3 is TGTGCCAGCAGCTTGGAGGGGAATGAAAAACTGCTTTTT.

The chain links TRBV19 to TRBJ2-3, with D unclear. Germline loops: CDR1 LNHDA, CDR2 SQIVND (reference sequence). This CDR3 contains 13 residues. Deletions cut 5 bases from V and 3 bases from J, with 9 bases between. The CDR3 DNA follows: TGTGCCAGTAGTGCCCTGAGTACAGATACGCAGTATTTT. It encodes CASSALSTDTQYF.

This clone was recorded a few times. The chain joins TRBV11-1 to TRBJ1-2; the match to TRBD1 covers 8 bases. Unmatched junction bases numbered 3, after V lost 3 bases and J lost 6 bases. CDR3 size: 13 residues. Germline lookup yields CDR1 SGHAT and CDR2 FQDESV (reference sequence). CDR3 sequence reads: CASSFGQGHGYTF. Written as DNA, the CDR3 is TGTGCCAGCAGCTTTGGACAGGGCCATGGCTACACCTTC.

J is TRBJ1-5 and V is TRBV2; D is uncertain. This CDR3 contains 13 residues. V was pared by 5 bases and J by 3 bases, with 8 bases between. CDR1 is SNHLY and CDR2 is FYNNEI in the germline V gene. Written as DNA, the CDR3 is TGTGCCAGCAGTCGGTCGCACAATCAGCCCCAGCATTTT. Protein: CASSRSHNQPQHF.

The gene calls are TRBV11-2 and TRBJ2-1; 8 bases line up with TRBD1. This CDR3 contains 19 residues. The germline V gene has CDR1 SGHAT and CDR2 FQNNGV. The ends lost 4 bases at V and 8 bases at J; junction bases unmatched: 22. CDR3 amino acids: CASSSWPRTGIMTGDEQFF. CDR3 in DNA: TGTGCCAGCAGCTCTTGGCCACGGACAGGGATCATGACGGGTGATGAGCAGTTCTTC.

This clone was seen once. The CDR3 loop is CASSYSGLTSYEQYF. CDR3 sequence (DNA): TGTGCCAGCAGTTACTCGGGACTGACCTCCTACGAGCAGTACTTC. The chain couples TRBV6-6 to TRBJ2-7, with D perhaps matching TRBD2 (6 bases). From germline, CDR1 is MNHNY and CDR2 SVGAGI (reference sequence). The V end lost 0 bases, the J end lost 0 bases, and 9 bases lay between the germline ends. This CDR3 is 15 amino acids long.

The chain uses TRBV4-1 and TRBJ2-7, with 11 bases fitting TRBD2. The CDR3 spans 18 residues. V was clipped by 0 bases and J by 3 bases; unmatched bases: 10. Germline V gives CDR1 MGHRA, CDR2 YSYEKL. The CDR3 sequence: CASSQDVMGGLADYEQYF. CDR3 bases: TGCGCCAGCAGCCAAGATGTCATGGGGGGACTAGCGGACTACGAGCAGTACTTC.

V usage is TRBV18 and J usage is TRBJ1-5; no clear D. This CDR3 is 16 amino acids long. Trimming took 6 bases from V and 2 from J, leaving 17 bases between them. Germline CDR1 KGHSH, CDR2 LQKENI. In DNA, the CDR3 is TGTGCCAGCTCCCCGGAGGTCGCAGGAGGCAATCAGCCCCAGCATTTT. Protein sequence: CASSPEVAGGNQPQHF.

CDR3 region: CSVWAGTGNTIYF. As DNA, the CDR3 is TGCAGCGTTTGGGCGGGCACTGGAAACACCATATATTTT. This chain uses TRBV29-1 with TRBJ1-3, with D uncertain. This CDR3 contains 13 residues. The V end was cut by 5 bases, the J end by 2 bases, with 10 bases between. CDR1 and CDR2 from the germline V gene are SQVTM and ANQGSEA.

The rearrangement links TRBV7-6 to TRBJ2-7, with D perhaps matching TRBD2 (7 bases). V was pared by 3 bases and J by 2 bases, with 14 bases between. The CDR3 loop spans 15 amino acids. Looked up from germline, CDR1 is SGHVS and CDR2 is FNYEAQ. The CDR3 DNA reads as TGTGCCAGCAGCTTGGGACGGGGGGCCACCTACGAGCAGTACTTC. Protein sequence: CASSLGRGATYEQYF.

The chain has TRBV9 and TRBJ2-3; 10 nucleotides align to TRBD1. CDR1 is SGDLS, CDR2 YYNGEE, per germline. V lost 4 bases to trimming and J lost 2 bases; unmatched junction nucleotides: 7. This CDR3 spans 16 amino acids. The CDR3 protein is CASSPGQGRATDTQYF. Here the CDR3 DNA reads TGTGCCAGCAGCCCGGGACAGGGGAGGGCCACAGATACGCAGTATTTT.